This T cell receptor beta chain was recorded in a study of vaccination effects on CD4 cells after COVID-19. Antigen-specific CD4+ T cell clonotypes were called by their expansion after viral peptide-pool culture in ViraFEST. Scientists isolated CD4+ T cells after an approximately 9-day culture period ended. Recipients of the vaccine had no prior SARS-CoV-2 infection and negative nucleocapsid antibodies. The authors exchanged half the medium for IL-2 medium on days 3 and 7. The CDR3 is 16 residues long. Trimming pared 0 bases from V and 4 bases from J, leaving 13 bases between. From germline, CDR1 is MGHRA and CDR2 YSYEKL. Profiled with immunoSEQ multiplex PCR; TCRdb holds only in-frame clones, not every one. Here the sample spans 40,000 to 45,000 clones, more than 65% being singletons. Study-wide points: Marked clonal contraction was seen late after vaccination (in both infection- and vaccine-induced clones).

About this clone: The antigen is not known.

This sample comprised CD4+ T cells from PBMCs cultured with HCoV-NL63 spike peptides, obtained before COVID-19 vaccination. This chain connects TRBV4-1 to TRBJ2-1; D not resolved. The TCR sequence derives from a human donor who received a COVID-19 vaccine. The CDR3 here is CASSQDPDTRYNEQFF. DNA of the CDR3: TGCGCCAGCAGCCAAGATCCTGACACGCGGTACAATGAGCAGTTCTTC.